The rows below give T cell receptor beta chains drawn from one sample of a study. Here immunoSEQ multiplex PCR was the method, and the copy in TCRdb shows in-frame clones only, minus some. The sample lists approximately 50,000 clones, approximately 93% occurring once. What was sequenced was PBMCs. Source of these receptors: a man in his forties with rheumatoid arthritis. Both conserved end residues are part of each CDR3. The order of the fields is J gene, clone size, D gene, V gene, CDR3 protein, CDR3 DNA. A D gene is named only where the DNA matches it firmly. Some rows have no size entry. The others give once, few or many, or a class for an expanded clone.

j_gene: TRBJ2-1
abundance: NA
d_gene: NA
v_gene: TRBV19
CDR3aa: CASSIGLSGEQFF
CDR3nt: TGTGCCAGTAGTATCGGACTTTCGGGTGAGCAGTTCTTC

j_gene: TRBJ1-4
abundance: once
d_gene: NA
v_gene: TRBV19
CDR3aa: CASSYTATNEKLFF
CDR3nt: TGTGCCAGTTCATACACCGCAACTAATGAAAAACTGTTTTTT

j_gene: TRBJ1-1
abundance: few
d_gene: NA
v_gene: TRBV7-2
CDR3aa: CASSLVGLNTEAFF
CDR3nt: TGTGCCAGCAGCTTAGTAGGACTGAACACTGAAGCTTTCTTT

j_gene: TRBJ2-1
abundance: NA
d_gene: NA
v_gene: TRBV7-3
CDR3aa: CASSLRGNEQFF
CDR3nt: TGTGCCAGCAGCCTACGGGGGAATGAGCAGTTCTTC

j_gene: TRBJ1-1
abundance: NA
d_gene: TRBD1
v_gene: TRBV30
CDR3aa: CAWSPGTGFNEAFF
CDR3nt: TGTGCCTGGAGTCCCGGGACAGGGTTCAATGAAGCTTTCTTT

j_gene: TRBJ1-2
abundance: NA
d_gene: NA
v_gene: TRBV30
CDR3aa: CAWEAQGVFNYGYTF
CDR3nt: TGTGCCTGGGAGGCACAGGGAGTGTTTAACTATGGCTACACCTTC

j_gene: TRBJ2-1
abundance: NA
d_gene: NA
v_gene: TRBV28
CDR3aa: CASSLRLGGQFF
CDR3nt: TGTGCCAGCAGTTTACGCCTAGGTGGGCAGTTCTTC

j_gene: TRBJ2-5
abundance: NA
d_gene: NA
v_gene: TRBV15
CDR3aa: CATSRGWEARQETQYF
CDR3nt: TGTGCCACCAGCAGAGGGTGGGAGGCACGCCAAGAGACCCAGTACTTC

j_gene: TRBJ1-5
abundance: NA
d_gene: NA
v_gene: TRBV4-1
CDR3aa: CASSQRRFNQPQHF
CDR3nt: TGCGCCAGCAGCCAACGACGGTTCAATCAGCCCCAGCATTTT

j_gene: TRBJ2-3
abundance: NA
d_gene: NA
v_gene: TRBV14
CDR3aa: CASSLRTALVTDTQYF
CDR3nt: TGTGCCAGCAGCCTAAGAACGGCCCTTGTCACAGATACGCAGTATTTT

j_gene: TRBJ1-4
abundance: NA
d_gene: NA
v_gene: TRBV19
CDR3aa: CASSKQTTNEKLFF
CDR3nt: TGTGCCAGTAGTAAACAGACAACTAATGAAAAACTGTTTTTT

j_gene: TRBJ2-7
abundance: NA
d_gene: NA
v_gene: TRBV18
CDR3aa: CASSPQGTYEQYF
CDR3nt: TGTGCCAGCTCACCCCAGGGAACCTACGAGCAGTACTTC

j_gene: TRBJ2-2
abundance: NA
d_gene: TRBD2
v_gene: TRBV7-2
CDR3aa: CASSFGGGANTGELFF
CDR3nt: TGTGCCAGCAGCTTCGGCGGGGGGGCGAACACCGGGGAGCTGTTTTTT

j_gene: TRBJ1-4
abundance: NA
d_gene: NA
v_gene: TRBV25-1
CDR3aa: CATAVQGYEKLFF
CDR3nt: TGTGCCACAGCGGTACAGGGATACGAAAAACTGTTTTTT

j_gene: TRBJ2-3
abundance: once
d_gene: TRBD2
v_gene: TRBV27
CDR3aa: CASSFLPGTSGGGGTDTQYF
CDR3nt: TGTGCCAGCAGTTTCCTTCCCGGGACTAGCGGGGGAGGCGGCACAGATACGCAGTATTTT

j_gene: TRBJ1-4
abundance: NA
d_gene: TRBD1
v_gene: TRBV6-1
CDR3aa: CASSEASGQGQEKLFF
CDR3nt: TGTGCCAGCAGTGAAGCGTCGGGACAGGGGCAGGAAAAACTGTTTTTT

j_gene: TRBJ2-3
abundance: NA
d_gene: NA
v_gene: TRBV11-2
CDR3aa: CASSHSYDLVDTQYF
CDR3nt: TGTGCCAGCAGCCACAGTTATGATCTAGTAGATACGCAGTATTTT

j_gene: TRBJ2-4
abundance: NA
d_gene: TRBD1
v_gene: TRBV7-8
CDR3aa: CASSLTGTGDKNIQYF
CDR3nt: TGTGCCAGCAGCCTTACCGGGACAGGGGACAAAAACATTCAGTACTTC

j_gene: TRBJ2-2
abundance: NA
d_gene: TRBD2
v_gene: TRBV9
CDR3aa: CASSVAGGGAPGELFF
CDR3nt: TGTGCCAGCAGCGTAGCAGGCGGGGGGGCCCCCGGGGAGCTGTTTTTT

j_gene: TRBJ1-3
abundance: NA
d_gene: TRBD1
v_gene: TRBV5-6
CDR3aa: CASSFGRGTGNTIYF
CDR3nt: TGTGCCAGCAGCTTCGGCAGGGGGACTGGAAACACCATATATTTT